The clone carrying this T cell receptor (beta chain) was counted a few times. One entry per CDR3 protein results from TCRdb running MiXCR on the RT-PCR reads. The sample yields about 680,000 distinct CDR3 sequences, 11% to 15% seen once. The V gene end was trimmed by 5 bases and the J gene end by 6 bases; junction bases not matched to a gene: 9. CDR1 KGHSH and CDR2 LQKENI come from the germline V gene. This CDR3 has 15 residues. The chain joins TRBV18 to TRBJ1-1, with TRBD1 matching 10 bases. Sequencing was carried out using memory CD4+ T cells from blood. The TCR sequence derives from a female donor in good health, serving as a healthy control. CDR3 in amino acids: CASSARQGAVAEAFF. The CDR3 bases are TGTGCCAGCTCAGCCAGACAGGGGGCGGTCGCTGAAGCTTTCTTT. Full variable domain (outside the CDR3, taken from reference TRBV18 and TRBJ1-1): NAGVMQNPRHLVRRRGQEARLRCSPMKGHSHVYWYRQLPEEGLKFMVYLQKENIIDESGMPKERFSAEFPKEGPSILRIQQVVRGDSAAYFCASSARQGAVAEAFFGQGTRLTVV.